This T cell receptor (beta chain) was captured in a study of cytomegalovirus exposure and HLA in healthy donors. General study findings and limits: The authors later found most CMV-associated TCR beta chains appeared HLA-restricted. High specificity and sensitivity for cytomegalovirus status were reported for the classifier. Other equally common chains were less clonally expanded than HLA-associated TCR beta chains, a later analysis showed.

V lost 0 bases and J 4 bases, leaving 10 bases between the germline ends. Per germline, CDR1 SGHRS and CDR2 YFSETQ. The CDR3 sequence is 14 residues long. The PCR had 60 Vbeta and 13 Jbeta primers. Sequenced by immunoSEQ multiplex PCR; TCRdb stores in-frame clones only, minus some. Of some 160,000 clones listed, 75% to 90% were seen once; the top ten hold approximately 2.4%. Details on this clone: Antigen unknown.

The sequence derives from a male donor in good health and CMV-seronegative. Sequenced sample: PBMCs. The chain joins TRBV5-1 to TRBJ1-1; D may be TRBD1 (6 bases). The CDR3 loop reads CASSLDDRSTEAFF. In nucleotides, the CDR3 is TGCGCCAGCAGCTTGGACGACAGGTCCACTGAAGCTTTCTTT.